This TCR beta chain originates from a study of identical twins. Findings and limits, study-wide: Researchers reported weaker excess twin sharing in beta out-of-frame sequences. When twins shared out-of-frame alpha sequences, those sequences had excess low generation probability. Without tracking the same donors, conclusions rested on cross-sectional statistical analysis.

CDR1 and CDR2 from the germline V gene are MNHEY and SVGEGT. The CDR3 contains 13 residues. The V gene lost 2 bases and the J gene lost 5 bases, with 7 bases spanning the gap. All of the donors were Caucasians in good health. This clonotype has more than one count but fewer than ten. Its specificity is not known. TCRdb reprocessed the 5' RACE reads with MiXCR, giving one entry per CDR3 protein. The sample holds around 1.7 million distinct CDR3 sequences, around 29% seen once. This TCR was recovered from a newborn girl in good health. Sequenced input: cord blood. The rearrangement joins TRBV6-2 or TRBV6-3 to TRBJ1-5; tentative D call: TRBD1 (5 bases). The CDR3 loop is CASSYGADQPQHF. In nucleotides, the CDR3 is TGTGCCAGCAGTTACGGGGCAGATCAGCCCCAGCATTTT.